The 4 T cell receptor beta chains below were found in one sample sequenced in a study of blood T cell repertoires in COVID-19. Clones were read by immunoSEQ multiplex PCR, and TCRdb kept only the in-frame ones, dropping some. The sample carries a few hundred thousand clones, around 89% recorded once. Material: peripheral blood. Receptors originate from a man in his thirties or forties with acute or convalescent COVID-19.

The CDR3 DNA reads TGTGCCAGCAGTTTTTACCCGGGACTAGCTACCGGGGAGCTGTTTTTT. Encoded protein: CASSFYPGLATGELFF. This chain joins TRBV11-2 and TRBJ2-2; TRBD2 matches 9 bases. V shed 6 bases and J 5 bases; nucleotides not matched to a gene: 10. CDR1 and CDR2 (germline): SGHAT, FQNNGV. CDR3 size: 16 residues.

The rearrangement uses TRBV9 and TRBJ2-3; a possible D gene is TRBD2 (6 bases). Trimming left V 0 bases short and J 1 base short, with 15 bases between. Germline-derived CDR1 and CDR2 are SGDLS and YYNGEE. The CDR3 is made up of 17 amino acids. The CDR3 DNA is TGTGCCAGCAGCGTAGGAAGCGTTTGGGAGGGCACAGATACGCAGTATTTT. Its translation: CASSVGSVWEGTDTQYF.

This chain joins TRBV30 and TRBJ1-4, with a tentative D call TRBD1 (5 bases). Germline V lookup: CDR1 GTSNPN, CDR2 SVGIG (reference sequence). This CDR3 is built from 14 residues. The V end was cut by 0 bases, the J end by 4 bases, with 9 bases between. The chain's CDR3 is CAWSVGLLNEKLFF. The CDR3 nucleotides are TGTGCCTGGAGTGTGGGACTGCTTAATGAAAAACTGTTTTTT.

The chain joins TRBV7-9 to TRBJ2-7; TRBD2 might be the D (5 bases). In germline, CDR1 is SEHNR, CDR2 FQNEAQ (reference sequence). The ends were cut back, 1 base at V and 5 bases at J, with 12 bases in the middle. The CDR3 consists of 14 residues. In DNA form, the CDR3 reads TGTGCCAGCAGCTTAGTCGAGGGTTGGAACGAGCAGTACTTC. It codes for CASSLVEGWNEQYF.